This TCR beta chain came from a study of T cells in tuberculosis. About the research overall: This South African cohort compared adolescents with or without latent tuberculosis against adults with active tuberculosis. Study-level findings and limits: Shorter CDR3-alpha in active tuberculosis partly drove smaller distances. Cases with active tuberculosis were adults, while controls were adolescents.

On this clone: Its matching antigen is unknown.

This table comes from immunoSEQ multiplex PCR, and its TCRdb copy is limited to in-frame clones, with some not included. The sample contains tens of thousands of clones, around 91% of which appear only once. Germline CDR1 is SGHTA and CDR2 is FQGNSA. Trimming stripped 5 bases from V and 5 bases from J, with 19 bases between. The CDR3 runs to 15 residues. On average around 100,000 T cells per donor were immunosequenced. The sequence came from a donor aged 10 to 29 with latent tuberculosis or without tuberculosis infection. The chain uses TRBV7-2 and TRBJ2-7, with D maybe TRBD1 (6 bases). Sequences were obtained from PBMCs. CDR3 sequence reads: CASSPDSLNVNEQYF. In nucleotides, the CDR3 is TGTGCCAGCAGCCCGGACAGCTTAAATGTTAACGAGCAGTACTTC.